This T cell receptor beta chain is from a study of OX40 agonist ivuxolimab in advanced cancers. General study findings and limits: By week 6 at 0.1 to 3.0 mg/kg, blood CD4+ and CD8+ T cells had expanded clonally. With doses of 0.1-3.0 mg/kg, partial responders showed among the lowest clonal expansion.

Peripheral blood came from all dose cohorts at three timepoints. Assay used: immunoSEQ multiplex PCR; TCRdb lists only in-frame clones, some missing. The sample holds fewer than 65,000 clones; roughly 92% are singletons and the top ten take roughly a sixth. CDR3 length: 11 residues. V was pared by 7 bases and J by 8 bases, with 6 bases between. Germline values: CDR1 MDHEN, CDR2 SYDVKM. This clone was counted between two and nine times. Its target is not known. The rearrangement links TRBV28 to TRBJ1-6; D remains unclear. This clonotype originated in an adult with an advanced solid tumor such as melanoma, head and neck, liver or kidney cancer. Specimen: CD4+ or CD8+ T cells sorted from blood, collected in a trial of the OX40 agonist ivuxolimab. This CDR3 is CASTLDSPLHF. The CDR3 DNA is TGTGCCAGCACCCTCGATTCACCCCTCCACTTT.